A single sample is the source of the 30 T cell receptor beta chains below, sequenced in a study of T cells in Graves' hyperthyroidism and ophthalmopathy. Amplification targeted TCR beta CDR3 regions from RNA transcripts. The study used the HTBI primer set for a first-round RT-PCR of the TCR CDR3. TCRdb called the multiplex PCR reads again in MiXCR, with one record for every CDR3 protein. The sample shows some 600,000 distinct CDR3 sequences, under 60% of them seen only once. Sequences were obtained from peripheral blood or thyroid tissue (not recorded which). These receptors all come from a woman younger than 30 with Graves' hyperthyroidism.

This clonotype appeared a few times. The chain joins TRBV20-1 to TRBJ2-7; 8 positions agree with TRBD1. Looked up from germline, CDR1 is DFQATT and CDR2 is SNEGSKA (reference sequence). CDR3 length: 13 residues. The J segment lost 9 bases and the V segment lost 6 bases, leaving 13 bases of the junction unmatched. The CDR3 spells CSAQGQDRAVQYF. Here the CDR3 DNA reads TGCAGTGCCCAGGGACAGGACAGGGCGGTGCAGTACTTC.

This clonotype appeared many times. The chain combines TRBV9 with TRBJ1-1; tentative D call: TRBD1 (5 bases). The CDR3 extends over 13 amino acids. In germline, CDR1 is SGDLS, CDR2 YYNGEE. The germline V and J ends were trimmed by 3 bases and 3 bases, with 9 bases remaining between them. For the CDR3, the DNA is TGTGCCAGCAGCGACGGGGCTCACACTGAAGCTTTCTTT. Its translation: CASSDGAHTEAFF.

The chain joins TRBV20-1 to TRBJ1-1, with 7 nucleotides matching TRBD1. After removal of 3 bases from V and 4 bases from J, the junction contained 11 bases not matched to a gene. This CDR3 region has 15 residues. Germline CDR1 and CDR2: DFQATT and SNEGSKA (reference sequence). DNA for the CDR3: TGCAGTGCTAGCGGCGGGACGACAGGGCCCACTGAAGCTTTCTTT. Translation: CSASGGTTGPTEAFF.

This clonotype has only a few counts. This sequence joins TRBV19 and TRBJ2-5, with 8 bases matching TRBD1. V lost 3 bases, J lost 5 bases, and 5 bases stayed unmatched. The germline CDR1 and CDR2 sequences are LNHDA and SQIVND (reference sequence). The CDR3 is made up of 14 amino acids. CDR3: CASSISRGLETQYF. The CDR3 region has the DNA TGTGCCAGTAGTATTTCCAGGGGGCTTGAGACCCAGTACTTC.

The chain combines TRBV7-2 with TRBJ2-6; the D gene is possibly TRBD1 (7 bases). Germline lookup yields CDR1 SGHTA and CDR2 FQGNSA. V was shortened by 5 bases and J by 4 bases, with 21 bases between the two germline ends. This CDR3 is built from 18 residues. CDR3 sequence reads: CASSPLALGGSGANVLTF. The DNA for the CDR3 is TGTGCCAGCAGCCCTCTAGCGCTAGGGGGCTCGGGGGCCAACGTCCTGACTTTC.

The genes are TRBV29-1 and TRBJ1-2, with TRBD1 as a possible D gene (6 bases). The CDR3 has 12 residues. Trimming removed 6 bases from V and 4 bases from J, with 12 bases in between. Germline V gives CDR1 SQVTM, CDR2 ANQGSEA. The CDR3 DNA reads as TGCAGCGTCCTGACAGGAGTCTATGGCTACACCTTC. This translates into CSVLTGVYGYTF.

This clonotype was seen a few times. The chain combines TRBV19 with TRBJ2-7; TRBD2 matches at 7 bases. Germline CDR1 LNHDA, CDR2 SQIVND (reference sequence). The CDR3 is 14 amino acids. The V gene end was trimmed by 1 base and the J gene end by 2 bases; junction bases not matched to a gene: 2. The CDR3 is CASSIGGSTYEQYF. CDR3 bases: TGTGCCAGTAGTATAGGCGGGAGCACCTACGAGCAGTACTTC. The full variable domain, completed using reference TRBV19 and TRBJ2-7, is DGGITQSPKYLFRKEGQNVTLSCEQNLNHDAMYWYRQDPGQGLRLIYYSQIVNDFQKGDIAEGYSVSREKKESFPLTVTSAQKNPTAFYLCASSIGGSTYEQYFGPGTRLTVT.

This chain joins TRBV25-1 and TRBJ1-2; 12 nucleotides agree with TRBD1. V shed 8 bases and J 7 bases; nucleotides not matched to a gene: 11. CDR1 is MGHDK, CDR2 SYGVNS, per germline. The CDR3 sequence is 15 residues long. For the CDR3, the DNA is TGTGCCAGCGTAACCGGGACAGGGGGCACGGCTGGCTACACCTTC. Translating gives CASVTGTGGTAGYTF.

In the case of this clonotype: This may stem from a read error, because a much larger clone lies one nucleotide away. CDR3 sequence: CATVPPGDTEAFF. In DNA form, the CDR3 reads TGTGCCACCGTTCCCCCAGGGGACACTGAAGCTTTCTTT. The chain links TRBV6-1 to TRBJ1-1; D is perhaps TRBD1 (6 bases). V gave up 10 bases and J gave up 3 bases, with 15 bases separating them. The CDR3 extends over 13 amino acids. From germline, CDR1 is MNHNS and CDR2 SASEGT.

This chain connects TRBV29-1 to TRBJ1-2; D possibly corresponds to TRBD1 (5 bases). Trimming cost V 7 bases and J 6 bases, with 12 bases left between them. Germline-derived CDR1 and CDR2 are SQVTM and ANQGSEA. The CDR3 length is 11 residues. The CDR3 protein is CSASKGNGYTF. The CDR3 DNA follows: TGCAGCGCCTCCAAGGGGAATGGCTACACCTTC.

This clonotype was seen at least ten times. The V call is TRBV25-1, the J call TRBJ2-5; 9 bases match TRBD1. The CDR3 has 14 amino acids. The junction had 2 bases not matched to a gene; V was cut back by 4 bases and J by 2 bases. Per the germline V gene, CDR1 is MGHDK and CDR2 is SYGVNS. The CDR3 sequence is CASSVGQGQETQYF. CDR3 bases: TGTGCCAGCAGTGTGGGACAGGGACAAGAGACCCAGTACTTC.

As for this clonotype: A read error may account for a junction end that differs from germline. V is TRBV24-1 and J is TRBJ2-6; the D is unclear. The CDR3 extends over 12 amino acids. Germline V CDR1 and CDR2: KGHDR, SFDVKD. Written as DNA, the CDR3 is TGTGCCACCAGTGACTGGACGGAGACTGAAGCTTTC. Protein product: CATSDWTETEAF.

This clonotype came up a few times. The chain has TRBV14 and TRBJ2-6; TRBD1 or TRBD2 may be the D gene (5 bases each). V was clipped by 1 base and J by 0 bases, with 13 bases between them. CDR3 length: 18 residues. Germline CDR1 and CDR2: SGHDN and FVKESK. This CDR3 is CASSQAGADFSGANVLTF. CDR3 DNA sequence: TGTGCCAGCAGCCAAGCCGGGGCGGACTTCTCTGGGGCCAACGTCCTGACTTTC. Combining the CDR3 with reference TRBV14 and TRBJ2-6 gives the whole variable domain EAGVTQFPSHSVIEKGQTVTLRCDPISGHDNLYWYRRVMGKEIKFLLHFVKESKQDESGMPNNRFLAERTGGTYSTLKVQPAELEDSGVYFCASSQAGADFSGANVLTFGAGSRLTVL.

The rearrangement joins TRBV6-5 to TRBJ1-2, with 7 bases matching TRBD1. The CDR3 covers 16 residues. Germline CDR1 MNHEY, CDR2 SVGAGI. Trimming took 5 bases from V and 1 from J; bases not matched to a gene: 10. In nucleotides, the CDR3 is TGTGCCAGCAGTCCCCGGACAGGCTTAGTTAACTATGGCTACACCTTC. Translation gives CASSPRTGLVNYGYTF.

J is TRBJ2-7 and V is TRBV7-8; possible D gene TRBD1, 6 bases. V lost 1 base to trimming and J lost 7 bases, with 14 bases between them. The CDR3 extends over 14 amino acids. CDR1 and CDR2 from the germline V gene are SGHVS and FQNEAQ. The CDR3 region is CASSLDRDTLEQYF. CDR3 bases: TGTGCCAGCAGCTTAGATCGGGACACCCTTGAGCAGTACTTC.

This clonotype was counted between two and nine times. The chain recombines TRBV7-7 with TRBJ2-5; D unclear. Germline V lookup: CDR1 SSHAT, CDR2 FNYEAQ (reference sequence). This CDR3 is built from 13 residues. V lost 7 bases to trimming and J lost 0 bases, with 9 bases between them. In nucleotides, the CDR3 is TGTGCCAGCACCCTAGGGTACCAAGAGACCCAGTACTTC. This sequence encodes CASTLGYQETQYF.

As concerns this clonotype: The germline gene is not matched at one end of the junction; a read error may be the cause. The genes are TRBV24-1 and TRBJ1-5, with 8 bases identical to TRBD1. The CDR3 runs 16 residues. The V gene's germline CDR1 is KGHDR and CDR2 SFDVKD. The chain's CDR3 is CAISETGQGYNQPQHF. As DNA, the CDR3 is TGTGCCATCAGTGAGACAGGACAGGGCTACAATCAGCCCCAGCATTTT.

This clonotype was detected once. The J gene is TRBJ1-5, the V gene TRBV10-3; D is uncertain. Germline CDR1 is ENHRY and CDR2 is SYGVKD. Trimming took off 2 bases at V and 0 bases at J, with 8 bases between the two ends. The CDR3 is 15 amino acids. The CDR3 region has the DNA TGTGCCATCAGTGAGGGACCGGCTAGCAATCAGCCCCAGCATTTT. Protein: CAISEGPASNQPQHF.

This chain connects TRBV7-8 to TRBJ1-6; TRBD1 matches 10 bases. The CDR3 is 14 residues long. V lost 6 bases, J lost 10 bases, and 6 bases stayed unmatched. CDR1 SGHVS and CDR2 FQNEAQ come from the germline V gene. The CDR3 bases are TGTGCCAGCAGAAAAGACAGGGGGCACTCACCCCTCCACTTT. This gives the protein CASRKDRGHSPLHF.

Comment on this clonotype: One base away lies a much larger clone, so this may be a sequencing read error. The rearrangement links TRBV20-1 to TRBJ1-1; TRBD1 matches 7 bases. The CDR3 sequence is 13 residues long. The V gene end was trimmed by 6 bases and the J gene end by 0 bases; junction bases not matched to a gene: 4. Germline values: CDR1 DFQATT, CDR2 SNEGSKA (reference sequence). This chain's CDR3 is CSALGGLNTEAFF. The DNA of the CDR3 is TGCAGTGCACTAGGGGGCCTGAACACTGAAGCTTTCTTT.

The CDR3 is CSVVTDNYGYTF. The CDR3 DNA is TGCAGCGTCGTGACAGATAACTATGGCTACACCTTC. The gene calls are TRBV29-1 and TRBJ1-2; tentative D call: TRBD1 (5 bases). Germline-derived CDR1 and CDR2 are SQVTM and ANQGSEA. There are 12 residues in the CDR3. V lost 6 bases and J 1 base, leaving 9 bases between the germline ends. The full variable domain, rest sourced from reference TRBV29-1 and TRBJ1-2, is SAVISQKPSRDICQRGTSLTIQCQVDSQVTMMFWYRQQPGQSLTLIATANQGSEATYESGFVIDKFPISRPNLTFSTLTVSNMSPEDSSIYLCSVVTDNYGYTFGSGTRLTVV.

This clonotype was counted between two and nine times. The chain couples TRBV19 to TRBJ2-7; 7 bases fit TRBD2. The germline V gene encodes CDR1 LNHDA and CDR2 SQIVND (reference sequence). V was clipped by 5 bases and J by 4 bases; unmatched bases: 8. The CDR3 consists of 14 residues. The CDR3: CASSSSGKSYEQYF. CDR3 coding DNA: TGTGCCAGTAGTTCCAGCGGGAAGTCGTACGAGCAGTACTTC.

V usage is TRBV7-9 and J usage is TRBJ1-1; D remains unclear. This CDR3 is built from 13 residues. Germline values: CDR1 SEHNR, CDR2 FQNEAQ (reference sequence). V lost 4 bases and J lost 5, with 11 bases in between. The CDR3 region has the DNA TGTGCCAGCAGCTCTTTTGGTACAACTGAAGCTTTCTTT. Protein: CASSSFGTTEAFF.

The chain is built from TRBV7-9 and TRBJ1-4; D is uncertain. The CDR3 has 15 amino acids. Trimming shortened V by 0 bases and J by 2 bases, and 7 bases separated the two germline ends. Germline V gives CDR1 SEHNR, CDR2 FQNEAQ (reference sequence). In DNA, the CDR3 is TGTGCCAGCAGCTTAGCGCTGCGGACTAATGAAAAACTGTTTTTT. As protein: CASSLALRTNEKLFF.

This clonotype was found many times. The genes are TRBV29-1 and TRBJ1-1, with D unresolved. CDR3 length: 15 residues. Germline V gene sequence: CDR1 SQVTM, CDR2 ANQGSEA. V was cut by 0 bases and J by 0 bases, with 11 bases left in between. The DNA for the CDR3 is TGCAGCGTTGAAGATCTGGAGGTCATGAACACTGAAGCTTTCTTT. Its translation is CSVEDLEVMNTEAFF.

The table lists this clonotype with a few counts. The rearrangement links TRBV9 to TRBJ1-2; 8 bases are shared with TRBD1. V was clipped by 0 bases and J by 8 bases; unmatched bases: 9. The CDR3 length is 15 residues. Germline CDR1 and CDR2: SGDLS and YYNGEE. The CDR3 region has the DNA TGTGCCAGCAGCGTAGGCGGACAGGGAAGTAGCGGCTACACCTTC. Its protein product is CASSVGGQGSSGYTF.

This sequence joins TRBV15 and TRBJ1-1, with D tentatively TRBD1 (6 bases). Trimming removed 0 bases from V and 5 bases from J, with 10 bases in between. The CDR3 runs to 14 residues. The germline V gene encodes CDR1 LNHNV and CDR2 YYDKDF (reference sequence). The CDR3 sequence: CATSRETGPTEAFF. CDR3 DNA: TGTGCCACCAGCAGAGAAACAGGGCCAACTGAAGCTTTCTTT.

Turning to this clonotype: This may arise from a read error, as a much more abundant clone is one base away. The genes are TRBV24-1 and TRBJ2-2; D is uncertain. Trimming took off 1 base at V and 3 bases at J, with 11 bases between the two ends. This CDR3 is 16 amino acids long. Germline values: CDR1 KGHDR, CDR2 SFDVKD. The CDR3 sequence is CATSDFRAAHTGELFF. CDR3 bases: TGTGCCACCAGTGATTTTAGGGCCGCGCACACCGGGGAGCTGTTTTTT.

This clonotype showed up many times. This sequence joins TRBV25-1 and TRBJ2-6; tentatively, D is TRBD1 (6 bases). Per the germline V gene, CDR1 is MGHDK and CDR2 is SYGVNS. CDR3 length: 15 residues. Trimming took 8 bases from V and 0 from J, leaving 11 bases between them. This CDR3 is CASGGQGSGANVLTF. The CDR3 DNA reads TGTGCCAGCGGGGGCCAGGGCTCTGGGGCCAACGTCCTGACTTTC.

The V and J genes are TRBV25-1 and TRBJ1-5; D is undetermined. The germline gives CDR1 MGHDK, CDR2 SYGVNS. This CDR3 has 13 residues. V was cut by 6 bases and J by 7 bases, with 13 bases left in between. CDR3 in amino acids: CASSQEEDQPQHF. The CDR3 region has the DNA TGTGCCAGCAGCCAAGAGGAGGACCAGCCCCAGCATTTT.